This TCR beta chain was identified in a study of radiation and T cells in renal cell carcinoma. The V gene lost 2 bases and the J gene lost 10 bases, with 11 bases spanning the gap. CDR3 length equals 12 residues. Germline CDR1 SGHAT, CDR2 FQNNGV. Indicated time point: baseline pretreatment blood. Treatment specified: 15 Gy SBRT to primary tumor, nephrectomy 4 weeks later. Clones were read by immunoSEQ multiplex PCR, and TCRdb kept only the in-frame ones, dropping some. This table has some 100,000 clones, about four fifths appearing once. The input for sequencing was blood, taken from a patient whose treatment included radiotherapy and nephrectomy. The chain carries TRBV11-2 and TRBJ1-1, with D tentatively TRBD1 (5 bases). The clonotype originates from a man aged 60-69 years with renal cell carcinoma. The chain's CDR3 is CASSLWGTGAFF. The CDR3 nucleotides are TGTGCCAGCAGCTTATGGGGGACCGGAGCTTTCTTT.